The clone carrying this TCR beta chain was counted a single time. This entry is derived from a study of cytomegalovirus exposure and HLA in healthy donors. With 60 Vbeta and 13 Jbeta primers, the PCR was carried out. Sequencing was performed with immunoSEQ multiplex PCR; in TCRdb, only in-frame clones are kept and a portion is missing. The sample consists of about 140,000 clones, 79% of them appearing once. The germline gives CDR1 SEHNR, CDR2 FQNEAQ (reference sequence). CDR3 length equals 14 residues. V was trimmed by 5 bases and J by 1 base, leaving 12 bases between them. The chain combines TRBV7-9 with TRBJ2-7; D may be TRBD2 (5 bases). The sequencing sample was made of PBMCs. The TCR originated in a female donor in good health and CMV-seronegative. The CDR3 sequence is CASSKIRGSYEQYF. The CDR3 DNA reads as TGTGCCAGCAGCAAAATCAGAGGGTCCTACGAGCAGTACTTC.